This T cell receptor beta chain was recorded in a study of T cell repertoires in cytomegalovirus infection. This clonotype has at least ten counts. V was pared by 3 bases and J by 7 bases, with 16 bases between. This CDR3 has 15 amino acids. The V gene's germline CDR1 is MGHRA and CDR2 YSYEKL. From the reads, TCRdb called clonotypes with MiXCR, one entry per CDR3 protein. Of roughly 240,000 distinct CDR3 sequences listed, 6.5% are singletons. The sequenced sample consisted of PBMCs. This TCR derives from a human donor in good health (CMV status not recorded). Some clones in this sample may be carry-over from other donors' samples. The rearrangement joins TRBV4-1 to TRBJ2-1; D may be TRBD1 or TRBD2 (6 bases each). The CDR3 region is CASSHTGTLANEQFF. CDR3 DNA: TGCGCCAGCAGCCACACCGGGACACTAGCAAATGAGCAGTTCTTC.